This T cell receptor beta chain was captured by sequencing in a study of Graves' ophthalmopathy and Graves' hyperthyroidism. This CDR3 spans 15 amino acids. Germline values: CDR1 LNHNV, CDR2 YYDKDF (reference sequence). The J segment lost 3 bases and the V segment lost 5 bases, leaving 7 bases of the junction unmatched. Amplification from RNA transcripts yielded the TCR beta CDR3 regions. Second-round multiplex PCR came after first-round RT-PCR with HTBI primers. TCRdb processed the multiplex PCR reads anew with MiXCR; each CDR3 protein has one entry. The sample contains some 250,000 distinct CDR3 sequences, around 42% of which appear only once. Clinical symptoms, serum thyroxine, TRAb, thyroid ultrasound and orbital computed tomography formed the basis of diagnosis.

This clonotype was sampled from an adult man with Graves' ophthalmopathy. The sequencing sample was made of peripheral blood. The chain is built from TRBV15 and TRBJ1-2; 9 bases align to TRBD1. In DNA, the CDR3 is TGTGCCACCAGCGAGGGGACAGGGTTGGACTATGGCTACACCTTC. It translates to CATSEGTGLDYGYTF.